These 21 T cell receptor beta chains share one sample of origin, sequenced in a study of shared clonotypes between healthy human individuals. Here immunoSEQ multiplex PCR was the method, and the copy in TCRdb shows in-frame clones only, minus some. The table shows over 850,000 clones, with around three quarters occurring only once. Sequenced sample: memory CD4+ T cells from PBMCs. The sample's subset: CD45RA-negative fraction. These TCRs come from a man between 18 and 29 years old in good health. Some clones in this sample may be carry-over from other donors' samples.

This clone was seen more than once but under ten times. The CDR3 spells CASSLVLGEGYTF. The CDR3 DNA follows: TGCGCCAGCAGCTTGGTTCTCGGAGAAGGCTACACCTTC. J is TRBJ1-2 and V is TRBV5-1; D not certain. V was clipped by 0 bases and J by 8 bases, with 11 bases between them. This CDR3 region has 13 residues. Germline V gene lookup returns CDR1 SGHRS and CDR2 YFSETQ.

The DNA of the CDR3 is TGTGCCAGCAGTGACTCTAGGGGGGCGCAGTTTGGCTACACCTTC. It yields the protein CASSDSRGAQFGYTF. The chain has TRBV25-1 and TRBJ1-2, with a tentative D call TRBD1 (6 bases). CDR3 size: 15 residues. Trimming stripped 3 bases from V and 7 bases from J, with 18 bases between. CDR1 is MGHDK, CDR2 SYGVNS, per germline.

The rearrangement links TRBV25-1 to TRBJ1-2, with a weak D call TRBD1 (5 bases). Trimming stripped 3 bases from V and 4 bases from J, with 9 bases between. The CDR3 runs to 13 residues. The germline CDR1 and CDR2 sequences are MGHDK and SYGVNS. The CDR3, as DNA: TGTGCCAGCAGTGAGGGGGGAAGCTATGGCTACACCTTC. It yields the protein CASSEGGSYGYTF.

The rearrangement joins TRBV4-1 to TRBJ2-7, with TRBD1 as a possible D gene (5 bases). CDR3 length: 15 amino acids. The V gene lost 1 base and the J gene lost 2 bases, with 12 bases spanning the gap. CDR1 is MGHRA, CDR2 YSYEKL, per germline. CDR3 amino acids: CASSQARTPTYEQYF. In DNA, the CDR3 is TGCGCCAGCAGCCAAGCGAGGACACCAACCTACGAGCAGTACTTC.

This clone occurred once. This likely traces to a read error, being one base from a far larger clone. The rearrangement joins TRBV9 to TRBJ2-7; D is uncertain. Germline CDR1 reads SGDLS; CDR2 reads YYNGEE. The CDR3 covers 13 residues. The CDR3 DNA follows: TGTGCCAGCAGCGCGGCAGATACCTACGAGCAGTGCTTC. Translating gives CASSAADTYEQCF.

About this clone itself: This specimen includes other DNA sequences encoding the same CDR3. The chain couples TRBV7-2 to TRBJ1-1, with TRBD1 matching 7 bases. Germline CDR1 is SGHTA and CDR2 is FQGNSA. The CDR3 has 14 residues. Trimming removed 1 base from V and 1 base from J; junction bases left unmatched: 0. As DNA, the CDR3 is TGTGCCAGCAGCTTAGGGACAGGGAACACTGAAGCTTTCTTT. Translation gives CASSLGTGNTEAFF.

This clone was seen only a few times. The V call is TRBV15, the J call TRBJ1-5, with D perhaps TRBD1 (6 bases). The CDR3 length is 15 residues. The V end lost 0 bases, the J end lost 6 bases, and 12 bases lay between the germline ends. Per the germline V gene, CDR1 is LNHNV and CDR2 is YYDKDF (reference sequence). The CDR3 DNA follows: TGTGCCACCAGCAGAGATGGGGGGGCCCGTCAGCCCCAGCATTTT. As protein: CATSRDGGARQPQHF.

This clone was found once. The V gene is TRBV28, the J gene TRBJ1-1, with TRBD1 matching 11 bases. The CDR3 runs 15 residues. CDR1 and CDR2 (germline): MDHEN, SYDVKM. With 9 bases clipped from V and 6 bases from J, the junction kept 12 bases outside the gene matches. The CDR3 is CARADRGLRSAEAFF. CDR3 in DNA: TGTGCCAGGGCGGACAGGGGGCTAAGAAGCGCTGAAGCTTTCTTT.

In this sample, this clone turned up a few times. A much larger clone differs by one base, so this may be a read error. Other DNA sequences in this specimen translate into the identical CDR3. The CDR3 bases are TGCGCCAGCAGCTTGGGAACCTACGAGCAGTACTTC. Its protein product is CASSLGTYEQYF. The chain has TRBV5-1 and TRBJ2-7, with D unclear. Trimming pared 0 bases from V and 2 bases from J, leaving 3 bases between. Germline CDR1 and CDR2: SGHRS and YFSETQ. This CDR3 spans 12 amino acids.

CDR3 DNA sequence: TGTGCCAGCAGCGTGGGGACTAGCGGAATCTACGAGCAGTACTTC. Its translation: CASSVGTSGIYEQYF. The genes are TRBV6-1 and TRBJ2-7, with 11 bases fitting TRBD2. Germline loops: CDR1 MNHNS, CDR2 SASEGT. Unmatched junction bases numbered 7, after V lost 6 bases and J lost 3 bases. The CDR3 extends over 15 amino acids.

V and J are TRBV5-1 and TRBJ1-1, with a possible D match to TRBD1 (5 bases). CDR1 is SGHRS, CDR2 YFSETQ, per germline. V lost 2 bases, J lost 5 bases, and 13 bases lay in between. CDR3 length: 14 residues. Here the CDR3 DNA reads TGCGCCAGCAGCTTCGGCAGGGTGGGGACTGAAGCTTTCTTT. This codes for CASSFGRVGTEAFF.

Note on this clone: This sequence may be a read error, since a much larger clone differs from it by one base. Other DNA sequences within the sample encode an identical CDR3. The rearrangement uses TRBV2 and TRBJ1-1; 8 bases are shared with TRBD1. CDR1 and CDR2 from the germline V gene are SNHLY and FYNNEI. This CDR3 is built from 14 residues. V shed 4 bases, J shed 1 base, and the junction held 2 bases outside the gene matches. CDR3 bases: TGTGCCAGCAGTGGTGGGACAGGGAACACTGAAGCTTTCTTT. This gives the protein CASSGGTGNTEAFF.

CDR3 sequence (DNA): TGTGCCAGCAGTGCAAGCGCGAGGGGCTACGAGCAGTACTTC. Amino acids: CASSASARGYEQYF. The genes are TRBV6-6 and TRBJ2-7; D assignment may be TRBD1 or TRBD2 (5 bases each). Germline lookup yields CDR1 MNHNY and CDR2 SVGAGI (reference sequence). The CDR3 covers 14 residues. Trimming stripped 5 bases from V and 3 bases from J, with 14 bases between.

The V gene is TRBV9, the J gene TRBJ2-7, with TRBD1 identical over 10 bases. The CDR3 has 16 residues. Unmatched junction bases numbered 14, after V lost 4 bases and J lost 7 bases. CDR1 is SGDLS, CDR2 YYNGEE, per germline. In DNA, the CDR3 is TGTGCCAGCAGCCCCCACCCGGGACAGGGGTTCGGAGAGCAGTACTTC. It specifies CASSPHPGQGFGEQYF.

CDR3 sequence: CATKTQGNGANVLTF. The CDR3 DNA sequence: TGTGCCACCAAAACACAGGGGAACGGGGCCAACGTCCTGACTTTC. The rearrangement uses TRBV15 and TRBJ2-6; 7 positions agree with TRBD1. Germline CDR1 reads LNHNV; CDR2 reads YYDKDF (reference sequence). J was trimmed by 4 bases and V by 7 bases; bases with no gene match: 7. The CDR3 sequence is 15 residues long.

V gene TRBV4-3 combines with J gene TRBJ1-1; possible D gene TRBD1, 6 bases. Per the germline V gene, CDR1 is LGHNA and CDR2 is YSLEER. The V gene lost 0 bases and the J gene lost 5 bases, with 16 bases spanning the gap. CDR3 length: 16 residues. Here the CDR3 reads CASSQEGRGLRTEAFF. DNA for the CDR3: TGCGCCAGCAGCCAAGAGGGGAGGGGGTTGAGGACTGAAGCTTTCTTT.

This clone came up a few times. V and J are TRBV14 and TRBJ2-7; D is possibly TRBD1 (5 bases). CDR3 length: 15 residues. V lost 4 bases and J 3 bases, leaving 16 bases between the germline ends. Germline V CDR1 and CDR2: SGHDN, FVKESK. CDR3 region: CASSRSTPGIYEQYF. The CDR3 nucleotides are TGTGCCAGCAGCCGTTCGACACCAGGGATCTACGAGCAGTACTTC.

This clone was picked up a small number of times. The chain recombines TRBV2 with TRBJ1-6; the match to TRBD1 covers 8 bases. CDR3 size: 16 residues. Looked up from germline, CDR1 is SNHLY and CDR2 is FYNNEI. The V segment lost 6 bases and the J segment 4 bases; nucleotides outside the gene matches: 8. CDR3 coding DNA: TGTGCCAGCAGGGGAGGACAGGGCGCGTATAATTCACCCCTCCACTTT. Translating it yields CASRGGQGAYNSPLHF. Together with reference TRBV2 and TRBJ1-6, the CDR3 gives the full variable domain: EPEVTQTPSHQVTQMGQEVILRCVPISNHLYFYWYRQILGQKVEFLVSFYNNEISEKSEIFDDQFSVERPDGSNFTLKIRSTKLEDSAMYFCASRGGQGAYNSPLHFGNGTRLTVT.

The rearrangement joins TRBV5-1 to TRBJ2-7, with no clear D. Germline loops: CDR1 SGHRS, CDR2 YFSETQ. V dropped 0 bases and J dropped 7 bases, with 8 bases sitting between them. The CDR3 has 12 amino acids. The CDR3 nucleotides read TGCGCCAGCAGCTTGGGGGCCGGGGAGCAGTACTTC. This sequence encodes CASSLGAGEQYF. Full variable domain (outside the CDR3, taken from reference TRBV5-1 and TRBJ2-7): KAGVTQTPRYLIKTRGQQVTLSCSPISGHRSVSWYQQTPGQGLQFLFEYFSETQRNKGNFPGRFSGRQFSNSRSEMNVSTLELGDSALYLCASSLGAGEQYFGPGTRLTVT.

This clone was counted once. V and J are TRBV4-1 and TRBJ1-1, with a possible D match to TRBD1 (5 bases). V was clipped by 3 bases and J by 0 bases, with 20 bases between them. The CDR3 runs 18 residues. The germline V gene encodes CDR1 MGHRA and CDR2 YSYEKL. In DNA, the CDR3 is TGCGCCAGCAGCCAGAGCCACGCGGGACTGCTGATGAACACTGAAGCTTTCTTT. Translating it yields CASSQSHAGLLMNTEAFF.

This chain uses TRBV19 with TRBJ2-1, with TRBD1 as a possible D gene (6 bases). The germline V and J ends were trimmed by 0 bases and 1 base, with 19 bases remaining between them. Germline CDR1 is LNHDA and CDR2 is SQIVND (reference sequence). This CDR3 has 19 residues. CDR3 sequence: CASSIEGRQALSSYNEQFF. The CDR3 DNA sequence: TGTGCCAGTAGTATAGAAGGGAGACAGGCCCTCTCTTCCTACAATGAGCAGTTCTTC.